This T cell receptor beta chain appears in the sequencing data of a study of T cells in Graves' hyperthyroidism and ophthalmopathy. As for the study in general: Blood was drawn when the patient was first diagnosed and still untreated.

V was clipped by 4 bases and J by 9 bases; unmatched bases: 10. The CDR3 length is 16 residues. CDR1 SGHVS and CDR2 FQNEAQ come from the germline V gene. Blood was obtained at the first hyperthyroidism diagnosis, which preceded any ophthalmopathy symptoms. Study results and caveats: In simple terms, a model built on 13 V-J features told ophthalmopathy apart from stable hyperthyroidism.

On this clonotype itself: Its specificity is not known.

Researchers took RNA transcripts and amplified the TCR beta CDR3 regions from them. Initially, a first-round RT-PCR of the TCR CDR3 employed the HTBI primer set. TCRdb ran MiXCR on the multiplex PCR reads and lists one entry per CDR3 protein. The table includes around 350,000 distinct CDR3 sequences, more than 15% detected once. The V and J genes are TRBV7-8 and TRBJ2-1; 12 bases line up with TRBD2. The clonotype comes from a woman under 30 with Graves' hyperthyroidism that later progressed to Graves' ophthalmopathy. The sample comprised blood. CDR3 residues: CASSSTIGTSGLEQFF. In DNA, the CDR3 is TGTGCCAGCAGCTCAACAATCGGGACTAGCGGGCTTGAGCAGTTCTTC.